The 18 T cell receptor beta chains presented below share a single source sample, sequenced in a study of cytomegalovirus exposure and HLA in healthy donors. 13 Jbeta primers and 60 Vbeta primers were used for the PCR. Only in-frame clones appear in the TCRdb table, and some are missing; sequencing was by immunoSEQ multiplex PCR. The top ten hold more than 8.5% of the sample, which has 210,000 or so clones, around 83% seen once. The sample consisted of PBMCs. The receptors come from a woman aged 45-59 years in good health and CMV-seropositive.

In nucleotides, the CDR3 is TGTGCCAGCAGAGCTGGGACAGGGCGAGCCCGGGAGACCCAGTACTTC. Translated, it gives CASRAGTGRARETQYF. The chain recombines TRBV2 with TRBJ2-5; TRBD1 aligns across 9 bases. There are 16 residues in the CDR3. From germline, CDR1 is SNHLY and CDR2 FYNNEI. Germline trimming cut 6 bases from V and 5 bases from J; bases unmatched to any gene: 13.

The chain recombines TRBV19 with TRBJ1-1; D gene ambiguous. V was cut by 4 bases and J by 3 bases, with 6 bases left in between. The CDR3 length is 12 residues. Per germline, CDR1 LNHDA and CDR2 SQIVND (reference sequence). The CDR3 coding sequence is TGTGCCAGTAGTAACGGGTACACTGAAGCTTTCTTT. Residues: CASSNGYTEAFF. The complete variable domain, with remaining parts taken from reference TRBV19 and TRBJ1-1, reads DGGITQSPKYLFRKEGQNVTLSCEQNLNHDAMYWYRQDPGQGLRLIYYSQIVNDFQKGDIAEGYSVSREKKESFPLTVTSAQKNPTAFYLCASSNGYTEAFFGQGTRLTVV.

This rearrangement joins TRBV5-1 to TRBJ2-2; TRBD2 agrees at 8 bases. This CDR3 comprises 17 residues. Germline V CDR1 and CDR2: SGHRS, YFSETQ. V was clipped by 0 bases and J by 1 base; unmatched bases: 5. Written as DNA, the CDR3 is TGCGCCAGCAGCTTGGATGGGACTAGAGTGAACACCGGGGAGCTGTTTTTT. It codes for CASSLDGTRVNTGELFF. Full variable domain (rest looked up from reference TRBV5-1 and TRBJ2-2): KAGVTQTPRYLIKTRGQQVTLSCSPISGHRSVSWYQQTPGQGLQFLFEYFSETQRNKGNFPGRFSGRQFSNSRSEMNVSTLELGDSALYLCASSLDGTRVNTGELFFGEGSRLTVL.

The sample holds a few counts of this clone. The chain couples TRBV5-6 to TRBJ1-1, with D unresolved. Germline V gene sequence: CDR1 SGHDT, CDR2 YYEEEE. V was clipped by 5 bases and J by 5 bases, with 7 bases between them. The CDR3 has 11 amino acids. The CDR3 spells CASRSGTEAFF. In nucleotides, the CDR3 is TGTGCCAGCAGGTCCGGGACTGAAGCTTTCTTT.

The chain combines TRBV19 with TRBJ1-1, with 8 bases fitting TRBD1. V was clipped by 3 bases and J by 6 bases; unmatched bases: 3. The CDR3 has 13 amino acids. Germline V gene sequence: CDR1 LNHDA, CDR2 SQIVND (reference sequence). CDR3 DNA: TGTGCCAGTAGTATCGACAGGGGAGCTGAAGCTTTCTTT. It yields the protein CASSIDRGAEAFF.

This clone was recorded once. CDR3 sequence: CASSWDPGQGTYEQYF. CDR3 in DNA: TGTGCCAGCAGCTGGGACCCGGGACAAGGTACCTACGAGCAGTACTTC. The chain employs TRBV5-4 and TRBJ2-7, with a possible D match to TRBD1 (6 bases). The CDR3 spans 16 residues. CDR1 is SGHNT, CDR2 YYREEE, per germline (reference sequence). Deletions cut 3 bases from V and 2 bases from J, with 18 bases between.

The chain carries TRBV10-1 and TRBJ2-3, with TRBD2 matching 12 bases. The ends lost 0 bases at V and 6 bases at J; junction bases unmatched: 7. Germline V gives CDR1 WNHNN, CDR2 SYGVQD (reference sequence). The CDR3 has 17 amino acids. CDR3 nucleotides: TGCGCCAGCAGTGAGTCGACTAGCGGGGGTCTCGAGGATACGCAGTATTTT. Amino acids: CASSESTSGGLEDTQYF.

The chain joins TRBV28 to TRBJ2-7, with 11 nucleotides matching TRBD1. Unmatched junction bases numbered 8, after V lost 4 bases and J lost 6 bases. CDR3 size: 15 residues. From germline, CDR1 is MDHEN and CDR2 SYDVKM. In DNA, the CDR3 is TGTGCCAGCAGTTCGCGGACAGGGGGCAGGTCCGAGCAGTACTTC. It encodes CASSSRTGGRSEQYF.

The chain's CDR3 is CASRAGQGIYEQYF. In nucleotides, the CDR3 is TGTGCCAGTAGGGCGGGACAGGGGATCTACGAGCAGTACTTC. V gene TRBV19 combines with J gene TRBJ2-7; 10 bases are shared with TRBD1. Germline-derived CDR1 and CDR2 are LNHDA and SQIVND (reference sequence). This CDR3 is built from 14 residues. The J segment lost 3 bases and the V segment lost 6 bases, leaving 5 bases of the junction unmatched.

On this clone: The sample has other DNA sequences that encode this CDR3 too. The rearrangement links TRBV7-3 to TRBJ2-1, with TRBD2 as a possible D gene (7 bases). The germline V and J ends were trimmed by 0 bases and 4 bases, with 10 bases remaining between them. Germline CDR1 and CDR2: SGHTA and FQGTGA. There are 15 residues in the CDR3. CDR3 amino acids: CASSLTGGPYNEQFF. The CDR3, as DNA: TGTGCCAGCAGCTTAACGGGGGGGCCTTACAATGAGCAGTTCTTC.

The rearrangement uses TRBV18 and TRBJ1-1; 9 bases agree with TRBD1. Germline V gene lookup returns CDR1 KGHSH and CDR2 LQKENI. The CDR3 covers 15 residues. J gave up 3 bases and V 5 bases, and 7 bases lay outside the gene matches. In nucleotides, the CDR3 is TGTGCCAGCTCAGTACCGGGACAGGGAGACACTGAAGCTTTCTTT. Protein product: CASSVPGQGDTEAFF. The full variable domain, completed using reference TRBV18 and TRBJ1-1, is NAGVMQNPRHLVRRRGQEARLRCSPMKGHSHVYWYRQLPEEGLKFMVYLQKENIIDESGMPKERFSAEFPKEGPSILRIQQVVRGDSAAYFCASSVPGQGDTEAFFGQGTRLTVV.

V is TRBV28 and J is TRBJ2-2; possibly TRBD2 for D (6 bases). Germline values: CDR1 MDHEN, CDR2 SYDVKM. This CDR3 has 15 amino acids. With 7 bases removed from V and 4 bases from J, the gap between germline ends came to 16 bases. This CDR3 reads CASTRGSPGTGELFF. The CDR3 nucleotides read TGTGCCAGCACTCGGGGGTCCCCTGGCACCGGGGAGCTGTTTTTT.

The rearrangement joins TRBV6-5 to TRBJ1-4; the match to TRBD1 covers 7 bases. V was clipped by 6 bases and J by 10 bases; unmatched bases: 11. CDR1 is MNHEY, CDR2 SVGAGI, per germline. The CDR3 extends over 14 amino acids. The CDR3: CASSRRQGFGKLFF. The CDR3 DNA reads as TGTGCCAGCAGCCGCCGACAGGGTTTCGGAAAACTGTTTTTT.

The rearrangement joins TRBV7-9 to TRBJ2-2, with a possible D match to TRBD2 (6 bases). The CDR3 has 14 residues. Trimming pared 5 bases from V and 5 bases from J, leaving 12 bases between. Germline-derived CDR1 and CDR2 are SEHNR and FQNEAQ (reference sequence). The CDR3 nucleotides read TGTGCCAGCAGCCCCCGGGCGGGAACCGGGGAGCTGTTTTTT. It encodes CASSPRAGTGELFF.

The chain employs TRBV6-5 and TRBJ1-5; maybe TRBD1 (5 bases). CDR1 is MNHEY, CDR2 SVGAGI, per germline. The CDR3 runs to 14 residues. The V gene lost 2 bases and the J gene lost 2 bases, with 7 bases spanning the gap. CDR3 DNA sequence: TGTGCCAGCAGTTACGGGGCAGGCAATCAGCCCCAGCATTTT. Translating it yields CASSYGAGNQPQHF.

The chain couples TRBV4-1 to TRBJ2-7; perhaps TRBD2 as D (6 bases). Trimming removed 4 bases from V and 5 bases from J, with 15 bases in between. This CDR3 region has 14 residues. The germline CDR1 and CDR2 sequences are MGHRA and YSYEKL. This CDR3 reads CASSPSRGINEQYF. The DNA for the CDR3 is TGCGCCAGCAGCCCGTCACGCGGGATTAACGAGCAGTACTTC.

V and J are TRBV29-1 and TRBJ1-2; D call uncertain. The length of the CDR3 is 12 residues. CDR1 and CDR2 (germline): SQVTM, ANQGSEA. With 4 bases removed from V and 4 bases from J, the gap between germline ends came to 10 bases. The CDR3 bases are TGCAGCGTTGGCGGGGAGGGCTATGGCTACACCTTC. Translation: CSVGGEGYGYTF.

The chain is built from TRBV2 and TRBJ2-2; TRBD2 aligns across 10 bases. The CDR3 loop spans 18 amino acids. V lost 4 bases and J lost 2; bases outside the gene matches: 10. Germline values: CDR1 SNHLY, CDR2 FYNNEI. The CDR3 here is CASSGSERGGLNTGELFF. CDR3 DNA sequence: TGTGCCAGCAGTGGGTCGGAGCGGGGGGGCTTAAACACCGGGGAGCTGTTTTTT.